What follows is one T cell receptor (beta chain) and its context. Its antigen is currently unknown. The data were obtained in a study of T cell responses to AZD1222 COVID-19 vaccine. The data were produced by immunoSEQ multiplex PCR, yet TCRdb's version contains in-frame clones alone and is incomplete. The table includes 110,000 to 150,000 clones, 89% detected once. Study observations and caveats: Among the donors, most were white British and more were female, and clonal diversity was possibly underestimated. The repertoires were collected only after the peak T cell response. A reported finding is that nearly half of spike-specific TCRs target unmutated variant regions.

This TCR was sampled from an adult in good health. Source: peripheral blood, taken on day 0 of AZD1222 vaccination.

The CDR3 DNA is TGTGCCAGCAGCTTACGACTCGCGGAGACCCAGTACTTC. Its protein product is CASSLRLAETQYF. This sequence joins TRBV7-9 and TRBJ2-5; D not resolved. Germline V lookup: CDR1 SEHNR, CDR2 FQNEAQ (reference sequence). This CDR3 has 13 residues. V was clipped by 2 bases and J by 5 bases, with 9 bases between them.